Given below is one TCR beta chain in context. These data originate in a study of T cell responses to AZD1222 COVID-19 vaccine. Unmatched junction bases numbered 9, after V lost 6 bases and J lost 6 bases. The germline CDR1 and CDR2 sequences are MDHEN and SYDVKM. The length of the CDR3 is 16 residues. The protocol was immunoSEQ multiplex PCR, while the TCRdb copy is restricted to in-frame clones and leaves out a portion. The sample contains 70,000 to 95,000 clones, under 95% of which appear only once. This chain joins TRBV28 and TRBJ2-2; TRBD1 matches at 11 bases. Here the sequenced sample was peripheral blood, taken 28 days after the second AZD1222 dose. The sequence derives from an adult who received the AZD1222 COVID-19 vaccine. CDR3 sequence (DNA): TGTGCCAGCAGCCGGGGGACAGGGGGTCGCGCCGGGGAGCTGTTTTTT. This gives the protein CASSRGTGGRAGELFF.